This TCR beta chain comes out of a study of cytomegalovirus exposure and HLA in healthy donors. Study results and limitations: Versus the approximately 700-donor mean, an Asian-associated ancestry cluster reportedly showed fewer N-insertions in a later analysis. Researchers reportedly found TCR beta sequences accurately predicted most subjects' HLA-A and HLA-B alleles. There were some public TCRs occurring in many donors, but most TCR sequences were rare.

Every donor was a healthy person donating bone marrow. The PCR had 60 Vbeta and 13 Jbeta primers. Assay: immunoSEQ multiplex PCR; the TCRdb copy retains only in-frame clones and omits some. The table shows roughly 140,000 clones, with about four fifths occurring only once. Comment on this clone: Antigen: not known.

CDR1 is SGHTA and CDR2 is FQGTGA in the germline V gene. The V end was cut by 5 bases, the J end by 1 base, with 14 bases between. CDR3 length: 16 residues. Source material: PBMCs. This rearrangement joins TRBV7-3 to TRBJ2-2; weak D call: TRBD2 (7 bases). The sequence derives from a male donor in good health and CMV-seronegative. The chain's CDR3 is CASSRGAPMNTGELFF. In nucleotides, the CDR3 is TGTGCCAGCAGCCGGGGGGCCCCGATGAACACCGGGGAGCTGTTTTTT.